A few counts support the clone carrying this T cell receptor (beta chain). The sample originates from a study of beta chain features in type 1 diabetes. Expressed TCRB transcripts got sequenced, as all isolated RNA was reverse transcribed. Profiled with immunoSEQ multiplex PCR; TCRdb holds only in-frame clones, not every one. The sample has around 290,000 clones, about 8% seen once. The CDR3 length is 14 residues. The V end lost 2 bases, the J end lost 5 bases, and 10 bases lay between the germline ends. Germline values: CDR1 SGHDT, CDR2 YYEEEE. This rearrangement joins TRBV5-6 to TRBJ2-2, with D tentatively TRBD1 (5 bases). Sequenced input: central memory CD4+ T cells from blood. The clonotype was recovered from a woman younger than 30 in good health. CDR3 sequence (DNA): TGTGCCAGCAGCTTACCCAGGGAAACCGGGGAGCTGTTTTTT. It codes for CASSLPRETGELFF.